Below, 24 T cell receptor beta chains from the same sample are listed, as sequenced in a study of T cell responses to AZD1222 COVID-19 vaccine. The table came from immunoSEQ multiplex PCR; TCRdb's copy has only in-frame clones and leaves some out. Of 60,000 to 95,000 clones in the sample, around 90% were seen once. The starting material was peripheral blood, obtained 28 days after the second AZD1222 dose. The receptor set was obtained from an adult who received the AZD1222 COVID-19 vaccine.

This rearrangement joins TRBV5-8 to TRBJ1-5, with D possibly matching TRBD1 (6 bases). Trimming took off 3 bases at V and 4 bases at J, with 17 bases between the two ends. Germline CDR1 SGHTS, CDR2 YDEGEE. The length of the CDR3 is 16 residues. The CDR3 nucleotides read TGTGCCAGCAGCTCCCCGACAGGTACCCTTAATCAGCCCCAGCATTTT. It encodes CASSSPTGTLNQPQHF.

This chain connects TRBV12-3 or TRBV12-4 to TRBJ2-1, with no clear D. Deletions cut 5 bases from V and 4 bases from J, with 3 bases between. The length of the CDR3 is 11 residues. CDR3: CASSRYNEQFF. CDR3 DNA sequence: TGTGCCAGCAGTCGTTACAATGAGCAGTTCTTC.

The DNA for the CDR3 is TGTGCCTGGAGTGCGGGCTTCGCCCGAGAGACTGAAGCTTTCTTT. This gives the protein CAWSAGFARETEAFF. J is TRBJ1-1 and V is TRBV30, with D unclear. Trimming cost V 1 base and J 5 bases, with 17 bases left between them. CDR3 length: 15 amino acids. Germline V CDR1 and CDR2: GTSNPN, SVGIG (reference sequence).

This chain joins TRBV24-1 and TRBJ2-7; a possible D gene is TRBD2 (5 bases). With 5 bases removed from V and 9 bases from J, the gap between germline ends came to 19 bases. Germline assignment: CDR1 KGHDR and CDR2 SFDVKD. The CDR3 spans 14 residues. CDR3 sequence: CATSGQTRVSGQYF. In DNA, the CDR3 is TGTGCCACCAGTGGCCAGACGAGGGTCTCTGGGCAGTACTTC.

V is TRBV3-1 (or the pseudogene TRBV3-2) and J is TRBJ2-7; D gene ambiguous. CDR1 is LGHDT and CDR2 is YNNKEL in the germline V gene (reference sequence). V gave up 4 bases and J gave up 3 bases, with 1 base separating them. The CDR3 covers 10 residues. The DNA for the CDR3 is TGTGCCAGCAGCCTCTACGAGCAGTACTTC. Its protein product is CASSLYEQYF.

This chain uses TRBV7-2 with TRBJ2-7, with TRBD1 matching over 8 bases. The CDR3 extends over 15 amino acids. Germline V gives CDR1 SGHTA, CDR2 FQGNSA. Trimming removed 3 bases from V and 3 bases from J; junction bases left unmatched: 7. The CDR3 coding sequence is TGTGCCAGCAGCTTCGAGACAGGGGAAGGCTACGAGCAGTACTTC. Residues: CASSFETGEGYEQYF.

CDR3 sequence (DNA): TGTGCCAGCAGCTTAGGGCAGATTAACTATGGCTACACCTTC. Translated, it gives CASSLGQINYGYTF. The chain employs TRBV13 and TRBJ1-2; D remains unclear. Deletions cut 0 bases from V and 1 base from J, with 6 bases between. The germline CDR1 and CDR2 sequences are PRHDT and FYEKMQ (reference sequence). This CDR3 spans 14 amino acids.

V and J are TRBV6-5 and TRBJ2-7, with 9 positions matching TRBD1. The CDR3 is made up of 14 amino acids. The ends lost 8 bases at V and 2 bases at J; junction bases unmatched: 7. The V gene's germline CDR1 is MNHEY and CDR2 SVGAGI. The CDR3 sequence: CASSTGQGTYEQYF. The CDR3 DNA reads TGTGCCAGCTCCACGGGACAGGGCACCTACGAGCAGTACTTC.

This chain uses TRBV6-5 with TRBJ1-5, with no clear D. Per germline, CDR1 MNHEY and CDR2 SVGAGI. The CDR3 has 13 residues. The V and J ends lost 7 bases and 0 bases respectively, with 7 bases between them. CDR3: CASTFGSNQPQHF. The DNA of the CDR3 is TGTGCCAGCACCTTCGGTAGCAATCAGCCCCAGCATTTT.

V gene TRBV19 combines with J gene TRBJ1-3; D uncertain. Germline V gives CDR1 LNHDA, CDR2 SQIVND (reference sequence). V lost 9 bases and J lost 0, with 15 bases in between. The CDR3 runs 15 residues. The CDR3 nucleotides are TGTGCCAGCCTGAGAGGCGGGGACTCTGGAAACACCATATATTTT. Amino acid sequence: CASLRGGDSGNTIYF.

This chain links TRBV24-1 with TRBJ1-2; D gene uncertain. The CDR3 is 13 amino acids. Germline CDR1 KGHDR, CDR2 SFDVKD. The V end lost 4 bases, the J end lost 0 bases, and 5 bases lay between the germline ends. The CDR3 region is CATSETSNYGYTF. DNA of the CDR3: TGTGCCACCAGTGAAACCTCTAACTATGGCTACACCTTC.

The chain carries TRBV6-5 and TRBJ2-5; 8 bases are shared with TRBD1. The CDR3 is 15 residues long. Germline V gene sequence: CDR1 MNHEY, CDR2 SVGAGI. The V segment lost 11 bases and the J segment 4 bases; nucleotides outside the gene matches: 15. This chain's CDR3 is CAVTEWQGASETQYF. The DNA of the CDR3 is TGTGCCGTAACGGAATGGCAGGGGGCTTCAGAGACCCAGTACTTC.

This clone was observed a single time. The chain joins TRBV7-2 to TRBJ1-1; TRBD1 matches at 8 bases. Germline V lookup: CDR1 SGHTA, CDR2 FQGNSA. The trim removed 4 bases at V and 5 bases at J, leaving 3 bases unmatched. The length of the CDR3 is 13 residues. The CDR3 bases are TGTGCCAGCAGCTATCGACAGGGGACTGAAGCTTTCTTT. It is translated as CASSYRQGTEAFF.

This clone has just one count. The chain combines TRBV7-9 with TRBJ1-1; D might be TRBD1 (5 bases). Germline values: CDR1 SEHNR, CDR2 FQNEAQ (reference sequence). With 3 bases removed from V and 3 bases from J, the gap between germline ends came to 11 bases. This CDR3 contains 14 residues. In DNA, the CDR3 is TGTGCCAGCAGCTTGGGGGGGTCGGACACTGAAGCTTTCTTT. Residues: CASSLGGSDTEAFF.

The chain combines TRBV7-2 with TRBJ2-3, with TRBD2 identical over 13 bases. After removal of 4 bases from V and 3 bases from J, the junction contained 1 base not matched to a gene. The CDR3 runs 15 residues. Germline assignment: CDR1 SGHTA and CDR2 FQGNSA. CDR3 in DNA: TGTGCCAGCAGCTGGACTAGCGGGGGAACAGATACGCAGTATTTT. Protein: CASSWTSGGTDTQYF.

The rearrangement uses TRBV11-2 and TRBJ1-5; D ambiguous. Germline V gene data show CDR1 as SGHAT and CDR2 as FQNNGV. The CDR3 sequence is 14 residues long. The ends were cut back, 0 bases at V and 9 bases at J, with 12 bases in the middle. CDR3 residues: CASSLDPFGGPQHF. The CDR3 bases are TGTGCCAGCAGCTTAGACCCGTTTGGAGGGCCCCAGCATTTT.

The gene calls are TRBV5-1 and TRBJ1-5; D is uncertain. The V and J ends lost 0 bases and 7 bases respectively, with 8 bases between them. This CDR3 has 13 amino acids. Germline loops: CDR1 SGHRS, CDR2 YFSETQ. The CDR3 is CASSLEGSQPQHF. Here the CDR3 DNA reads TGCGCCAGCAGCTTGGAGGGTAGCCAGCCCCAGCATTTT.

This clone occurred a few times. V is TRBV28 and J is TRBJ1-4; D perhaps matches TRBD1 (6 bases). V dropped 5 bases and J dropped 3 bases, with 13 bases sitting between them. Looked up from germline, CDR1 is MDHEN and CDR2 is SYDVKM. The CDR3 is 15 residues long. The CDR3 coding sequence is TGTGCCAGCAGTGGTAGGGGGTTGGCTAATGAAAAACTGTTTTTT. Translating gives CASSGRGLANEKLFF.

The chain uses TRBV10-3 and TRBJ2-3; 12 nucleotides match TRBD1. Germline CDR1 reads ENHRY; CDR2 reads SYGVKD. The V and J ends lost 4 bases and 4 bases, in that order; junction bases with no gene match: 3. This CDR3 spans 15 amino acids. The CDR3 spells CAISGGQGAADTQYF. Here the CDR3 DNA reads TGTGCCATCAGTGGGGGACAGGGGGCAGCAGATACGCAGTATTTT.

V and J are TRBV7-2 and TRBJ2-2; TRBD2 aligns across 7 bases. Germline CDR1 SGHTA, CDR2 FQGNSA. This CDR3 has 14 residues. Unmatched junction bases numbered 6, after V lost 5 bases and J lost 6 bases. The DNA for the CDR3 is TGTGCCAGCAGCCCTGGACTAGTTCCCGGGGAGCTGTTTTTT. Its translation: CASSPGLVPGELFF.

V is TRBV7-9 and J is TRBJ1-5; unclear D gene. The CDR3 is 17 amino acids. Trimming shortened V by 0 bases and J by 1 base, and 13 bases separated the two germline ends. CDR1 SEHNR and CDR2 FQNEAQ come from the germline V gene (reference sequence). The CDR3 coding sequence is TGTGCCAGCAGCTTAGCGTGGGAGACGGACAGCAATCAGCCCCAGCATTTT. This encodes CASSLAWETDSNQPQHF.

This chain's CDR3 is CASSVSGGGGAEAFF. Here the CDR3 DNA reads TGTGCCAGCAGCGTTTCGGGGGGCGGAGGCGCTGAAGCTTTCTTT. The chain has TRBV9 and TRBJ1-1; TRBD1 is a possible D gene (6 bases). In germline, CDR1 is SGDLS, CDR2 YYNGEE. Trimming took 2 bases from V and 6 from J, leaving 17 bases between them. CDR3 length equals 15 residues.

This clone was detected a few times. The CDR3 DNA follows: TGTGCCAGCCGGGACACTAGATACACTGAAGCTTTCTTT. Translating it yields CASRDTRYTEAFF. The chain uses TRBV27 and TRBJ1-1; a weak D match, TRBD1 (6 bases). The germline V gene encodes CDR1 MNHEY and CDR2 SMNVEV (reference sequence). V was cut by 8 bases and J by 3 bases, with 13 bases left in between. CDR3 length: 13 residues.

This clone has only one observation. V is TRBV2 and J is TRBJ1-4; a weak D match, TRBD1 (5 bases). V was pared by 6 bases and J by 3 bases, with 5 bases between. This CDR3 contains 12 residues. Per the germline V gene, CDR1 is SNHLY and CDR2 is FYNNEI. The CDR3 DNA is TGTGCCAGCAGGGGACCTAATGAAAAACTGTTTTTT. The encoded protein is CASRGPNEKLFF. Based on the CDR3 plus reference TRBV2 and TRBJ1-4, the full variable domain is EPEVTQTPSHQVTQMGQEVILRCVPISNHLYFYWYRQILGQKVEFLVSFYNNEISEKSEIFDDQFSVERPDGSNFTLKIRSTKLEDSAMYFCASRGPNEKLFFGSGTQLSVL.